The next 18 T cell receptor beta chains were all read from a single sample in a study of Ad26.COV2.S vaccination and SARS-CoV-2 variants. The protocol was immunoSEQ multiplex PCR, while the TCRdb copy is restricted to in-frame clones and leaves out a portion. The data hold a few hundred thousand clones, with approximately 90% observed a single time. Sample treatment: some 19 received Ad26.COV2.S at low or high dose, single or two shots; about 5 received placebo; per-sample allocation not given. On day 63 after the first injection, vaccine and placebo recipients gave samples. The material sequenced was peripheral blood, taken in a trial of Ad26.COV2.S vaccine versus placebo. These receptors came from a person between 18 and 60 years old who received the Ad26.COV2.S COVID-19 vaccine or a placebo.

This rearrangement joins TRBV2 to TRBJ2-7; perhaps TRBD1 as D (8 bases). Per germline, CDR1 SNHLY and CDR2 FYNNEI. The CDR3 is 16 amino acids. V was pared by 5 bases and J by 4 bases, with 21 bases between. CDR3 nucleotides: TGTGCCAGCAGTAGCGGGACAGGCAAGGATATATACGAGCAGTACTTC. Its translation: CASSSGTGKDIYEQYF.

The CDR3 reads CASSQTGGGYTDTQYF. CDR3 nucleotide sequence: TGTGCCAGCAGCCAAACGGGCGGGGGATACACAGATACGCAGTATTTT. The genes are TRBV3-1 (or the pseudogene TRBV3-2) and TRBJ2-3; 7 nucleotides agree with TRBD2. This CDR3 region has 16 residues. The V segment lost 2 bases and the J segment 2 bases; nucleotides outside the gene matches: 7. Germline-derived CDR1 and CDR2 are LGHDT and YNNKEL (reference sequence).

This clone was observed a few times. The gene calls are TRBV12-5 and TRBJ2-1, with TRBD2 matching over 7 bases. CDR1 is LGHNT, CDR2 FRNRAP, per germline. CDR3 length: 15 amino acids. V trimming: 6 bases; J trimming: 6 bases; junction bases outside the gene matches: 11. CDR3 region: CASGSSLLAPNEQFF. The CDR3 nucleotides are TGTGCTAGTGGCTCCTCCCTACTAGCGCCCAATGAGCAGTTCTTC.

The chain combines TRBV7-6 with TRBJ2-7, with D perhaps matching TRBD2 (6 bases). Germline CDR1 reads SGHVS; CDR2 reads FNYEAQ. The CDR3 has 15 residues. With 5 bases removed from V and 4 bases from J, the gap between germline ends came to 18 bases. The CDR3 protein is CASSPIRGRNYEQYF. CDR3 DNA: TGTGCCAGCAGCCCCATACGAGGGAGGAATTACGAGCAGTACTTC. Drawing the rest from reference TRBV7-6 and TRBJ2-7, the complete variable domain is GAGVSQSPRYKVTKRGQDVALRCDPISGHVSLYWYRQALGQGPEFLTYFNYEAQQDKSGLPNDRFSAERPEGSISTLTIQRTEQRDSAMYRCASSPIRGRNYEQYFGPGTRLTVT.

This sequence joins TRBV28 and TRBJ2-2; 9 nucleotides align to TRBD1. J was trimmed by 5 bases and V by 5 bases; bases with no gene match: 3. Per germline, CDR1 MDHEN and CDR2 SYDVKM. The length of the CDR3 is 14 residues. The CDR3 DNA reads as TGTGCCAGCAGTGGAGGACAGGGGACCGGGGAGCTGTTTTTT. Translation gives CASSGGQGTGELFF.

This clone appeared a single time. The junction and the germline gene differ at one end; a read error may be behind it. The V gene is TRBV19, the J gene TRBJ2-1, with 15 bases that match TRBD2. Germline V gene data show CDR1 as LNHDA and CDR2 as SQIVND (reference sequence). The CDR3 consists of 17 residues. CDR3 in amino acids: CASRIERTSGRAFEQFF. The DNA of the CDR3 is TGTGCCAGTAGAATAGAACGGACTAGCGGGAGGGCCTTTGAGCAGTTCTTC.

The V call is TRBV6-5, the J call TRBJ1-6; 8 nucleotides agree with TRBD1. There are 14 residues in the CDR3. CDR1 and CDR2 from the germline V gene are MNHEY and SVGAGI. With 5 bases clipped from V and 6 bases from J, the junction kept 3 bases outside the gene matches. CDR3 protein: CASSLGQGNSPLHF. The CDR3 DNA reads TGTGCCAGCAGTCTCGGACAGGGTAATTCACCCCTCCACTTT.

The table lists this clone with a few counts. The chain uses TRBV18 and TRBJ1-1; D unclear. The CDR3 covers 15 residues. Germline loops: CDR1 KGHSH, CDR2 LQKENI. Trimming took off 1 base at V and 0 bases at J, with 9 bases between the two ends. The CDR3 reads CASSPQDSMNTEAFF. As DNA, the CDR3 is TGTGCCAGCTCACCACAGGACTCCATGAACACTGAAGCTTTCTTT.

Note on this clone: Other nucleotide sequences in the sample specify the same CDR3. The chain combines TRBV7-9 with TRBJ2-1; D call uncertain. Between the trimmed V and J ends, which lost 3 bases and 0 bases, there was a span of 9 bases. The germline V gene encodes CDR1 SEHNR and CDR2 FQNEAQ (reference sequence). The CDR3 covers 15 residues. CDR3 loop: CASSLDGSSYNEQFF. CDR3 DNA: TGTGCCAGCAGCTTGGACGGCAGCTCCTACAATGAGCAGTTCTTC.

V is TRBV7-9 and J is TRBJ2-2; D may match TRBD1 or TRBD2 (5 bases each). CDR1 and CDR2 from the germline V gene are SEHNR and FQNEAQ (reference sequence). Trimming left V 8 bases short and J 0 bases short, with 13 bases between. The CDR3 has 15 amino acids. The CDR3 coding sequence is TGTGCCAGCGATAGGGGAGTCTCGAACACCGGGGAGCTGTTTTTT. Its translation is CASDRGVSNTGELFF.

V usage is TRBV18 and J usage is TRBJ2-5; no definite D call. V dropped 3 bases and J dropped 3 bases, with 8 bases sitting between them. CDR3 length equals 13 residues. Germline V gives CDR1 KGHSH, CDR2 LQKENI. The CDR3 is CASSPGLKETQYF. The CDR3 coding sequence is TGTGCCAGCTCACCGGGTCTCAAAGAGACCCAGTACTTC.

The chain has TRBV27 and TRBJ2-7; TRBD2 agrees at 10 bases. This CDR3 is 15 amino acids long. The V gene's germline CDR1 is MNHEY and CDR2 SMNVEV (reference sequence). V was pared by 3 bases and J by 2 bases, with 4 bases of the junction left unmatched. The CDR3 nucleotides are TGTGCCAGCAGTTTTGGGACTAGCGTTCCCTACGAGCAGTACTTC. It encodes CASSFGTSVPYEQYF.

V and J are TRBV14 and TRBJ1-6; the match to TRBD1 covers 8 bases. Germline CDR1 is SGHDN and CDR2 is FVKESK. The junction had 5 bases not matched to a gene; V was cut back by 2 bases and J by 5 bases. The CDR3 is made up of 16 amino acids. The CDR3 here is CASSQPTGGNNSPLHF. CDR3 DNA: TGTGCCAGCAGCCAACCTACAGGGGGTAATAATTCACCCCTCCACTTT. The complete variable domain, with remaining parts taken from reference TRBV14 and TRBJ1-6, reads EAGVTQFPSHSVIEKGQTVTLRCDPISGHDNLYWYRRVMGKEIKFLLHFVKESKQDESGMPNNRFLAERTGGTYSTLKVQPAELEDSGVYFCASSQPTGGNNSPLHFGNGTRLTVT.

This clone was detected only once. V usage is TRBV5-1 and J usage is TRBJ2-7; D not certain. Trimming shortened V by 1 base and J by 3 bases, and 14 bases separated the two germline ends. From germline, CDR1 is SGHRS and CDR2 YFSETQ. The length of the CDR3 is 15 residues. CDR3 residues: CASSLFGLVGYEQYF. CDR3 coding DNA: TGCGCCAGCAGCTTGTTCGGGCTAGTTGGCTACGAGCAGTACTTC.

This clone appeared a few times. The genes are TRBV6-6 and TRBJ1-2, with TRBD1 matching over 7 bases. The CDR3 covers 15 residues. V shed 1 base and J 4 bases; nucleotides not matched to a gene: 6. Germline-derived CDR1 and CDR2 are MNHNY and SVGAGI (reference sequence). The CDR3 DNA is TGTGCCAGCAGTTACTACCAGGGGGGGAGCTATGGCTACACCTTC. Encoded protein: CASSYYQGGSYGYTF.

The chain links TRBV3-1 (or the pseudogene TRBV3-2) to TRBJ1-6; 7 bases map to TRBD1. Germline loops: CDR1 LGHDT, CDR2 YNNKEL (reference sequence). V was pared by 2 bases and J by 8 bases, with 6 bases of the junction left unmatched. The CDR3 totals 15 residues. The CDR3: CASSQNRGGHSPLHF. The CDR3 DNA reads as TGTGCCAGCAGCCAAAACAGGGGCGGTCATTCACCCCTCCACTTT.

The chain employs TRBV7-8 and TRBJ2-1, with TRBD2 matching 10 bases. Germline V gives CDR1 SGHVS, CDR2 FQNEAQ. This CDR3 has 15 residues. Unmatched junction bases numbered 12, after V lost 6 bases and J lost 10 bases. For the CDR3, the DNA is TGTGCCAGCAGTCTACAGCGGGAGGGGCTCGAAGAGCAGTTCTTC. It is translated as CASSLQREGLEEQFF.

The chain employs TRBV6-2 or TRBV6-3 and TRBJ2-3; tentatively, D is TRBD2 (6 bases). CDR1 is MNHEY, CDR2 SVGEGT, per germline. Trimming took 4 bases from V and 8 from J, leaving 10 bases between them. This CDR3 region has 12 residues. The CDR3 DNA follows: TGTGCCAGCAGTTCCACTAGCCGTACGCAGTATTTT. Its translation is CASSSTSRTQYF.